This TCR beta chain was identified during a study of a mutant IDH1 vaccine in newly diagnosed glioma (dated by TCRdb to the early 2020s). As for the study more broadly: In the chemotherapy-containing groups, vaccination started alongside temozolomide cycles, whereas in patients who had radiotherapy alone it started 4-6 weeks after radiotherapy. Of the approximately 34 treated patients, 62.5% were male and approximately 40% were female, and a mean age of roughly 40 years was recorded. Prior to enrollment, standard therapy consisting of radiotherapy alone, temozolomide alone, or radiochemotherapy with temozolomide had been administered to patients, with the combination being received by most patients. The week-35 safety follow-up took place at visit V12, and the week-47 end of study took place at visit V13. Peripheral blood was collected at six visits: V03 (baseline), V05, V07, V10, V12 and V13. For exploratory analyses, 25 treated patients had longitudinal TCRB deep sequencing done wherever samples were available.

Comments on this clone: The specificity of this receptor is unknown. It has no much larger one-base neighbor in the sample; base qualities were not kept.

V loses 0 bases of germline sequence and J loses 2 bases, and the interval between the two ends is 14 bases. The CDR3 numbers 17 residues from cysteine through phenylalanine. Only CDR3 DNA remains: 51 bases, in frame from the first base. The germline V gene specifies SNHLY as CDR1 and FYNNEI as CDR2. Points the paper makes about the study in general: The authors noted that analyses of patient blood samples could not be reproduced because of sample limitations. Immune responses induced by the vaccine were seen in around 94% of patients across multiple MHC alleles. No apparent relationship was observed between pseudoprogression and alterations in the top peripheral T cell clonotypes detected by TCRB sequencing. Selection of PBMC samples for TCRB deep sequencing was based on availability.

The method behind the library was the immunoSEQ multiplex PCR assay. Following the manufacturer's protocol, the hsTCRB Kit was used to amplify rearranged TCR beta chain sequences. An Illumina MiSeq was used to sequence the TCRB libraries. The original methods were these. The kit vendor's proprietary platform handled demultiplexing, trimming and gene mapping. The immuneACCESS repertoire file appears here via TCRdb, limited to in-frame rearrangements. These files lack a portion of the clones; in checked studies, under half of the deficit traces to unresolved V genes, and the cause of the others is not known. The V and J calls and clone size are taken from that table; D and trimming were inferred from the DNA. The sample table records over 40,000 clones; around 87% of these occur just once. The top ten hold about 1.5% of the sample. In light of the paper, this sample's time point label describes: week 35, safety follow-up. A 20-mer mutant IDH1 peptide at 300 micrograms in Montanide made up each vaccine dose, which was injected subcutaneously together with topical imiquimod. Eight vaccinations were administered to patients in weeks 1, 3, 5, 7, 11, 15, 19 and 23, corresponding to visits V03 through V10. The donors had newly diagnosed IDH1-mutant astrocytomas of WHO grade 3 or 4 that showed loss of nuclear ATRX. The samples were drawn from NOA16, a multicentre, single-arm, open-label phase I trial in Germany that tested a mutant IDH1 peptide vaccine in humans for the first time. Genomic DNA for TCRB sequencing was extracted from EDTA blood using the DNeasy Blood and Tissue Kit.

The sequence links TRBV2 to TRBJ2-4; the D region possibly corresponds to TRBD1 (7 bases align). The sequencing here drew on PBMCs, taken from a glioma patient whose treatment included an IDH1 peptide vaccine. This receptor was identified in a man aged 40-49 years with glioma. The CDR3 reads CASSEAGQGGPKNIQYF. The nucleotide sequence reads as follows: TGTGCCAGCAGTGAAGCGGGTCAGGGGGGACCCAAAAACATTCAGTACTTC.